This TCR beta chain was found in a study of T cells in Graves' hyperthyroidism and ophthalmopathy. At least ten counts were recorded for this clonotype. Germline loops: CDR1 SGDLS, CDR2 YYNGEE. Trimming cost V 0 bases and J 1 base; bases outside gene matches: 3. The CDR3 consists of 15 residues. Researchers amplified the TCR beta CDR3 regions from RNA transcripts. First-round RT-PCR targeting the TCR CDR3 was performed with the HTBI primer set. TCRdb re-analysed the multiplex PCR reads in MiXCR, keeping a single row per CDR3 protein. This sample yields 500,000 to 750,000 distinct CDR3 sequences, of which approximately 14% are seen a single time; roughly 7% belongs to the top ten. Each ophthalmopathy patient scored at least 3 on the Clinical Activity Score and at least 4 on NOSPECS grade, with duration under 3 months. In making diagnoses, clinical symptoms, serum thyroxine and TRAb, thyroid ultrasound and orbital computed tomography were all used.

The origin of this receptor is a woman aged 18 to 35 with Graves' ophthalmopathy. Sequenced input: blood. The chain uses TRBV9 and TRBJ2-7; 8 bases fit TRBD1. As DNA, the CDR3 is TGTGCCAGCAGCGTAGGGCAGGGGGCTTCCTACGAGCAGTACTTC. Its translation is CASSVGQGASYEQYF.